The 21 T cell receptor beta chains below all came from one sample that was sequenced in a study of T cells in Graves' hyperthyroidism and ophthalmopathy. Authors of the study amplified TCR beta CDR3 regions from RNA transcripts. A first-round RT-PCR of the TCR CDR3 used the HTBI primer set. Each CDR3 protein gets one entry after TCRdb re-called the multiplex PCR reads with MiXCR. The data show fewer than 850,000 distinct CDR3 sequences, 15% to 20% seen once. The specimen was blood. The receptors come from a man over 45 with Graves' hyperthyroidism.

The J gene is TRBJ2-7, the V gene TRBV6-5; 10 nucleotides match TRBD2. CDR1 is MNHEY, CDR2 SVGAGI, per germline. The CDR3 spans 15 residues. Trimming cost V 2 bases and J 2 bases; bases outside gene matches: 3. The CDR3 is CASSYTSGTAYEQYF. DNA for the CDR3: TGTGCCAGCAGTTACACTAGCGGGACAGCCTACGAGCAGTACTTC.

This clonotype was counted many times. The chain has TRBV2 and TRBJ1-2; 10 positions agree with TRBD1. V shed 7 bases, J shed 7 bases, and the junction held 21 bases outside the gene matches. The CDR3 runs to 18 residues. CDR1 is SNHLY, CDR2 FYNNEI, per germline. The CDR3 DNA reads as TGTGCCAGCACCCCGATCCCAAGGAGGGACAGGGGTTCTGGTGGCTACACCTTC. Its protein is CASTPIPRRDRGSGGYTF.

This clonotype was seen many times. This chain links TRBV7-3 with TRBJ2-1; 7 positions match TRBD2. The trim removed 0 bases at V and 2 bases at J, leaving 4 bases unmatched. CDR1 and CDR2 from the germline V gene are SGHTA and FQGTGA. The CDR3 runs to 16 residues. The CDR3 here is CASSLTGGRAYNEQFF. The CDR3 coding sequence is TGTGCCAGCAGCTTAACCGGGGGGAGGGCCTACAATGAGCAGTTCTTC.

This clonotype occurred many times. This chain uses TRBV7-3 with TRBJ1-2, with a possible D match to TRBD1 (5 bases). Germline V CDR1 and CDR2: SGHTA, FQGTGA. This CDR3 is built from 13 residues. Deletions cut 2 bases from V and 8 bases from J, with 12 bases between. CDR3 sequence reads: CASSLVGGQGYTF. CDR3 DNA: TGTGCCAGCAGCTTAGTCGGGGGTCAAGGCTACACCTTC.

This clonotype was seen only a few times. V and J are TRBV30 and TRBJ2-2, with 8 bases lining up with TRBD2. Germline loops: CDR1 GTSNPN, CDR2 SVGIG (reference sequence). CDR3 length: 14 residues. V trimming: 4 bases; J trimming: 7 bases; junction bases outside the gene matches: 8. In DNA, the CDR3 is TGTGCCTGGATAACGCGGGGGGAGTACGGGGAGCTGTTTTTT. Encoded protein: CAWITRGEYGELFF. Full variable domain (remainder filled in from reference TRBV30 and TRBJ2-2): SQTIHQWPATLVQPVGSPLSLECTVEGTSNPNLYWYRQAAGRGLQLLFYSVGIGQISSEVPQNLSASRPQDRQFILSSKKLLLSDSGFYLCAWITRGEYGELFFGEGSRLTVL.

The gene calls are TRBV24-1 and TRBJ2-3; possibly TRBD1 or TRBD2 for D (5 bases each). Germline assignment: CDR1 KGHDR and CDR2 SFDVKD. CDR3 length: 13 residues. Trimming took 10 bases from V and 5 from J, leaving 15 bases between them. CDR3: CATKPRGVDTQYF. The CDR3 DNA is TGTGCCACAAAACCTAGAGGGGTAGATACGCAGTATTTT.

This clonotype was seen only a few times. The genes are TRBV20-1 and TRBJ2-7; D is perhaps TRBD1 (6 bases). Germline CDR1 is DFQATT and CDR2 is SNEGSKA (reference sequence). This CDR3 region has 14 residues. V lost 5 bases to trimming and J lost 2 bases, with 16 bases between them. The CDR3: CSAGSRDKTYEQYF. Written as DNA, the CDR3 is TGCAGTGCTGGATCCCGGGACAAAACCTACGAGCAGTACTTC.

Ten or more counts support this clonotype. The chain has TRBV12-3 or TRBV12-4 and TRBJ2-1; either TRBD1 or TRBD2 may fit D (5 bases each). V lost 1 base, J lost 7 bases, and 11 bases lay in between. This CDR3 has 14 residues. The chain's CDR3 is CASSLGGDLNEQFF. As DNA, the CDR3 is TGTGCCAGCAGTTTAGGAGGGGATCTTAATGAGCAGTTCTTC.

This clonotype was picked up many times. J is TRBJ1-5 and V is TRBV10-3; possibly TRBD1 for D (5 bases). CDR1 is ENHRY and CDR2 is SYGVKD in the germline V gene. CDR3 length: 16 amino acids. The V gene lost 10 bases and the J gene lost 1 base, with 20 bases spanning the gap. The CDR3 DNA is TGTGCCACGGCTACCGGGACTTCGATGAGCAATCAGCCCCAGCATTTT. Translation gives CATATGTSMSNQPQHF.

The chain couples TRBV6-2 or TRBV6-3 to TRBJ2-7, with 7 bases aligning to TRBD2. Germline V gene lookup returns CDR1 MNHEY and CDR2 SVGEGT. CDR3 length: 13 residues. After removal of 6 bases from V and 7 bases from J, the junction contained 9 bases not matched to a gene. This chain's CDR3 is CASRGDYSREQYF. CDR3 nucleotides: TGTGCCAGCAGGGGGGACTATTCGAGGGAGCAGTACTTC.

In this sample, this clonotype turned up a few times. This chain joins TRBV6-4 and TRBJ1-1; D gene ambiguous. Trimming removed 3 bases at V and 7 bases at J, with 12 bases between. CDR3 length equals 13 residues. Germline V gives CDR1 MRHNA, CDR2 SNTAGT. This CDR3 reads CASSDLGQDEAFF. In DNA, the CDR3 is TGTGCCAGCAGTGATCTTGGTCAGGATGAAGCTTTCTTT.

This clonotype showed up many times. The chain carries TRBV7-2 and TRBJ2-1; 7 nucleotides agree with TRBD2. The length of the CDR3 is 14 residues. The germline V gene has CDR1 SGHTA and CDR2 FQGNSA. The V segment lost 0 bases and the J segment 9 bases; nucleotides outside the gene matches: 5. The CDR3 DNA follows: TGTGCCAGCAGCTTAGCGGGAGGGCGACTTGAGCAGTTCTTC. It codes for CASSLAGGRLEQFF.

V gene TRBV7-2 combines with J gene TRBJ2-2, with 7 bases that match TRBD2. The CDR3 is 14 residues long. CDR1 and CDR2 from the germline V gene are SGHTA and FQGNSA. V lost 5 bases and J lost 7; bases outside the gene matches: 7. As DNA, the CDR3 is TGTGCCAGCAGCACACGACTAGCAGGCGGGGAGCTGTTTTTT. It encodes CASSTRLAGGELFF.

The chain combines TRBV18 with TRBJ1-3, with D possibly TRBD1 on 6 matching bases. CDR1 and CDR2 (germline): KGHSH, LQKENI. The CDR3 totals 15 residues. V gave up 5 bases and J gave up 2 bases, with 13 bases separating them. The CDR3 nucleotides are TGTGCCAGCTCAGTCGCGGAGGGGGCTGGAAACACCATATATTTT. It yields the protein CASSVAEGAGNTIYF. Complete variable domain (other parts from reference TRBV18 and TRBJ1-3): NAGVMQNPRHLVRRRGQEARLRCSPMKGHSHVYWYRQLPEEGLKFMVYLQKENIIDESGMPKERFSAEFPKEGPSILRIQQVVRGDSAAYFCASSVAEGAGNTIYFGEGSWLTVV.

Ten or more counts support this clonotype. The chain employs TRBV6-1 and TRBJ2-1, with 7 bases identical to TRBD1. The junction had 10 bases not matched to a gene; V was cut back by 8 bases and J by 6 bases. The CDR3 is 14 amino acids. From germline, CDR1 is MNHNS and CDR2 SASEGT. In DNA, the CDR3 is TGTGCCAGCGGGGATTACCGGGACAGCAATGAGCAGTTCTTC. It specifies CASGDYRDSNEQFF.

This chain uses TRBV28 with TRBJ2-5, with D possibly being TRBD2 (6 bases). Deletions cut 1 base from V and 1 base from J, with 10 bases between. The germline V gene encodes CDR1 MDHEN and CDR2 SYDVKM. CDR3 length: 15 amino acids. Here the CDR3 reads CASSLFRETQETQYF. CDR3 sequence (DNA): TGTGCCAGCAGTTTATTTCGGGAGACCCAAGAGACCCAGTACTTC.

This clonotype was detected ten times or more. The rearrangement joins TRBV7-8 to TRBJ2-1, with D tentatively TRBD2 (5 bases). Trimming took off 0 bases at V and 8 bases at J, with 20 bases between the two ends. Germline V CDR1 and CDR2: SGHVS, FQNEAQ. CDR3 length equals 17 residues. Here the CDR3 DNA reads TGTGCCAGCAGCTTAGCCCCAGACTACCGAGCGAGGTATGAGCAGTTCTTC. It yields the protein CASSLAPDYRARYEQFF. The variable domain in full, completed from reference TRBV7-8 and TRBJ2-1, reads GAGVSQSPRYKVAKRGQDVALRCDPISGHVSLFWYQQALGQGPEFLTYFQNEAQLDKSGLPSDRFFAERPEGSVSTLKIQRTQQEDSAVYLCASSLAPDYRARYEQFFGPGTRLTVL.

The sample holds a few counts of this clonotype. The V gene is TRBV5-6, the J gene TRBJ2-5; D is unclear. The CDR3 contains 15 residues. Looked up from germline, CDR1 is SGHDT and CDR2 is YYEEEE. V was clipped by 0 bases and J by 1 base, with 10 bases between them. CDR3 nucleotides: TGTGCCAGCAGCTTGGGGCAGCACCTCCAAGAGACCCAGTACTTC. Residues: CASSLGQHLQETQYF.

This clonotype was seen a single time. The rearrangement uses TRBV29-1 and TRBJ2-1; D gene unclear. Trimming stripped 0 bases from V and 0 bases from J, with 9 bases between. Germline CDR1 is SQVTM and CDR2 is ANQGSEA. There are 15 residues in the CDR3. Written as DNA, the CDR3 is TGCAGCGTTGAAGACTGGAGAAGCTCCTACAATGAGCAGTTCTTC. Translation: CSVEDWRSSYNEQFF.

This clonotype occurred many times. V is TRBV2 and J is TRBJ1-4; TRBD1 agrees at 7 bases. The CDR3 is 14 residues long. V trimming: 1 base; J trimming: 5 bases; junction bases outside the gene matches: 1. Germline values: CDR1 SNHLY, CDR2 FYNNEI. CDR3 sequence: CASSEGRGNEKLFF. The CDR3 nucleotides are TGTGCCAGCAGTGAAGGCAGGGGGAATGAAAAACTGTTTTTT.

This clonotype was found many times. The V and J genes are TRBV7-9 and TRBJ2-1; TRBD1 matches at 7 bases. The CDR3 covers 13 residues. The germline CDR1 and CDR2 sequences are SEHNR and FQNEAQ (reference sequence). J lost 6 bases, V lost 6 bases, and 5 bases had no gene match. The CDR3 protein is CASSRDRLNEQFF. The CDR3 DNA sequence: TGTGCCAGCAGTCGGGACAGACTCAATGAGCAGTTCTTC.